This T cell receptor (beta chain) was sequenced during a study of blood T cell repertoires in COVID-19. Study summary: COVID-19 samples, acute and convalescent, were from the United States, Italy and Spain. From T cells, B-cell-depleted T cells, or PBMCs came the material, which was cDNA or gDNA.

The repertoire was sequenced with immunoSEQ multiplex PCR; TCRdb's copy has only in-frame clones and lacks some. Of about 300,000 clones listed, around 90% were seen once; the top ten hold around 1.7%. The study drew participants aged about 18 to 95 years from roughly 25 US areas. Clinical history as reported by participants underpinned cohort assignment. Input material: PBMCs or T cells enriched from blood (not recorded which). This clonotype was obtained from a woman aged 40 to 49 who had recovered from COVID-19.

This chain's CDR3 is CASSMSIWGHTDTQYF. CDR3 nucleotides: TGTGCCAGTAGTATGTCTATCTGGGGACACACAGATACGCAGTATTTT. The chain combines TRBV19 with TRBJ2-3; D perhaps matches TRBD1 (6 bases). The germline CDR1 and CDR2 sequences are LNHDA and SQIVND (reference sequence). Trimming left V 3 bases short and J 2 bases short, with 15 bases between. This CDR3 contains 16 residues. The full variable domain, completed using reference TRBV19 and TRBJ2-3, is DGGITQSPKYLFRKEGQNVTLSCEQNLNHDAMYWYRQDPGQGLRLIYYSQIVNDFQKGDIAEGYSVSREKKESFPLTVTSAQKNPTAFYLCASSMSIWGHTDTQYFGPGTRLTVL.